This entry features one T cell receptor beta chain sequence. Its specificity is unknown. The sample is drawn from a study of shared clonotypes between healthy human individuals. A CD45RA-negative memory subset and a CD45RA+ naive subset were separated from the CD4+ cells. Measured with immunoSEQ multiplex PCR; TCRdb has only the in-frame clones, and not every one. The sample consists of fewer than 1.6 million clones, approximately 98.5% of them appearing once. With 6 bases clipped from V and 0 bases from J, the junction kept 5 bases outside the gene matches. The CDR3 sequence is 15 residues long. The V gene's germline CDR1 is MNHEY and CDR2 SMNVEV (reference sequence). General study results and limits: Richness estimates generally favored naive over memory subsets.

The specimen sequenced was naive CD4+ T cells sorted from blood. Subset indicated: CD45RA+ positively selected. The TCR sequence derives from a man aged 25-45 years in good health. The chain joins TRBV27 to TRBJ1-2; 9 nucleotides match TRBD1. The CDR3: CASRGQGRSNYGYTF. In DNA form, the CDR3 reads TGTGCCAGCAGAGGACAGGGGAGGTCTAACTATGGCTACACCTTC.